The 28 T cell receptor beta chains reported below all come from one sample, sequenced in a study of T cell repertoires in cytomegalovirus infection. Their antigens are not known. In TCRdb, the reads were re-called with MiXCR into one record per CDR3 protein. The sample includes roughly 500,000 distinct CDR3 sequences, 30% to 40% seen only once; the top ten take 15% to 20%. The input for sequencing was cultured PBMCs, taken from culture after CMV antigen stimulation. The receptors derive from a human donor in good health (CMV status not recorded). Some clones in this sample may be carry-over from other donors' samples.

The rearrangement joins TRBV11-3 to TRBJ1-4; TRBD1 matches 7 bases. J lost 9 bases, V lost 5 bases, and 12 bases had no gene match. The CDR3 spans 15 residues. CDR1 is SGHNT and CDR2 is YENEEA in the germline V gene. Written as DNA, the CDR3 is TGTGCCAGCAGCCGTACGACAGGGCCAGAGAAAAAACTGTTTTTT. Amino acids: CASSRTTGPEKKLFF.

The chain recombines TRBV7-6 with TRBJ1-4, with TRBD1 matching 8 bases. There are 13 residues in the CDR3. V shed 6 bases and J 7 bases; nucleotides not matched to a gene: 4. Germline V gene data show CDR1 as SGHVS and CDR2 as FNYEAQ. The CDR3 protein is CASSVQGAEKLFF. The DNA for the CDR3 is TGTGCCAGCAGTGTGCAGGGGGCTGAAAAACTGTTTTTT.

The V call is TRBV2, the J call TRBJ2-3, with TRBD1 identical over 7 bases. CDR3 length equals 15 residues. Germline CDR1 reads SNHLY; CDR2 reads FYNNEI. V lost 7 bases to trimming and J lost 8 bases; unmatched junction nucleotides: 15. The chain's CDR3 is CASKFPQGRLGTQYF. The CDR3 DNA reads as TGTGCCAGCAAGTTCCCACAGGGGCGATTGGGTACGCAGTATTTT.

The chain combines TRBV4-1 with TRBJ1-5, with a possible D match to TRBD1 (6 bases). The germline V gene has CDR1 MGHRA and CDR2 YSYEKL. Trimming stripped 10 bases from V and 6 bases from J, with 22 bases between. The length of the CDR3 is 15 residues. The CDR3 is CATAEGGGASQPQHF. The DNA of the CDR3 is TGCGCCACCGCAGAAGGTGGGGGCGCAAGTCAGCCCCAGCATTTT.

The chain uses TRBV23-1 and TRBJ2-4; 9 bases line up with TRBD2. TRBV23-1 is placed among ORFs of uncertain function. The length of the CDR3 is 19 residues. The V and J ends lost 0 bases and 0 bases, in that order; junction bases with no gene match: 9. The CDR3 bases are TGCGCCAGCAGTCAATCACGGTTGACTAGCGGTACAGCCAAAAACATTCAGTACTTC. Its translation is CASSQSRLTSGTAKNIQYF.

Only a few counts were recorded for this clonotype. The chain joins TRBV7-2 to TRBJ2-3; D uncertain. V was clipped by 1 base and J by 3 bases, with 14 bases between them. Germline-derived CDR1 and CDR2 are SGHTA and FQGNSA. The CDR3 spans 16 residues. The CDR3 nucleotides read TGTGCCAGCAGCTTAGTATCGACCCATGGAACAGATACGCAGTATTTT. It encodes CASSLVSTHGTDTQYF.

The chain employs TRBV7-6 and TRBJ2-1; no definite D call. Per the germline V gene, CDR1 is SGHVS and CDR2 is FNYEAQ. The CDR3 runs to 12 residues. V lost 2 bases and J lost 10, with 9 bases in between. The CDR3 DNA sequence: TGTGCCAGCAGCTTATTCATTGGAGAGCAGTTCTTC. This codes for CASSLFIGEQFF.

The CDR3 coding sequence is TGTGCCAGCAGTATTACTGGAGGGGGCGACTACGAGCAGTACTTC. It encodes CASSITGGGDYEQYF. This chain links TRBV6-2 or TRBV6-3 with TRBJ2-7; TRBD1 might be the D (7 bases). Deletions cut 5 bases from V and 3 bases from J, with 17 bases between. CDR1 is MNHEY and CDR2 is SVGEGT in the germline V gene. The CDR3 loop spans 15 amino acids.

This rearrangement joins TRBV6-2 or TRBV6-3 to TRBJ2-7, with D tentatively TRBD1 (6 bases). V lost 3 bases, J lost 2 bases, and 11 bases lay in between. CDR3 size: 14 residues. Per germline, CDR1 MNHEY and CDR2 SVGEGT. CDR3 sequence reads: CASSYRRGPYEQYF. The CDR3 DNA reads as TGTGCCAGCAGTTATCGCAGGGGACCCTACGAGCAGTACTTC.

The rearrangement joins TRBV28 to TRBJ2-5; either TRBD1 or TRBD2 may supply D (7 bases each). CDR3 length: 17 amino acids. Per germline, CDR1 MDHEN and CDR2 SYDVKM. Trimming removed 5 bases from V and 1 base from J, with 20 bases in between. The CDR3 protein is CASSPLRGGGSQETQYF. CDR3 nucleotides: TGTGCCAGCAGTCCCCTCAGGGGGGGAGGCTCCCAAGAGACCCAGTACTTC.

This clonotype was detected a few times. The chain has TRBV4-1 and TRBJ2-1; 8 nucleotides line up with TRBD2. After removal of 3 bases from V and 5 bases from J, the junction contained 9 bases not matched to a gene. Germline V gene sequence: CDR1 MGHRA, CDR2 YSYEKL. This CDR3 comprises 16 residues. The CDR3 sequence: CASSQEPGLVDNEQFF. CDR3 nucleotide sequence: TGCGCCAGCAGCCAGGAACCGGGACTAGTCGACAATGAGCAGTTCTTC.

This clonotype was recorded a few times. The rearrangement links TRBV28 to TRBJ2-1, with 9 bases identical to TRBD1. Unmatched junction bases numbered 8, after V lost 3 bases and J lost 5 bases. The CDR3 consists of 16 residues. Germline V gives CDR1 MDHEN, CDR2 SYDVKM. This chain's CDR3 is CASSFDGDRDHNEQFF. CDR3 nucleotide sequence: TGTGCCAGCAGTTTTGATGGGGACAGGGACCACAATGAGCAGTTCTTC.

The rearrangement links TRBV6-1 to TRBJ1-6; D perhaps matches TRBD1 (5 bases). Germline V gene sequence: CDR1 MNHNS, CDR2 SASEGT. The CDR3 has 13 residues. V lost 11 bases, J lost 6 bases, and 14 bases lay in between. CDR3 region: CAGGRGVNSPLHF. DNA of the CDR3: TGTGCCGGCGGAAGGGGTGTTAATTCACCCCTCCACTTT.

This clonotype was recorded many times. CDR3: CASSYPDRVFYEQYF. The DNA for the CDR3 is TGTGCCAGCAGTTACCCCGACAGGGTTTTCTACGAGCAGTACTTC. The V and J genes are TRBV6-6 and TRBJ2-7; 7 bases agree with TRBD1. Germline CDR1 reads MNHNY; CDR2 reads SVGAGI (reference sequence). This CDR3 is 15 amino acids long. V trimming: 2 bases; J trimming: 3 bases; junction bases outside the gene matches: 7.

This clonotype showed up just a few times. CDR3 residues: CASTSGTGSYEQYV. DNA for the CDR3: TGTGCCAGCACCTCCGGGACAGGGTCCTACGAGCAGTACGTC. The V call is TRBV6-6, the J call TRBJ2-7; 9 bases match TRBD1. The CDR3 has 14 residues. The germline V gene has CDR1 MNHNY and CDR2 SVGAGI (reference sequence). The V segment lost 7 bases and the J segment 1 base; nucleotides outside the gene matches: 5.

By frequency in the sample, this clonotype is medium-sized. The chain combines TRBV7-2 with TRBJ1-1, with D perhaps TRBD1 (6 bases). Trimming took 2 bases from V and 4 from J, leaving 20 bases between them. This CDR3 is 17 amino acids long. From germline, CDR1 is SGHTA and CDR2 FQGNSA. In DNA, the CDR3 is TGTGCCAGCAGCTTACGGTCGGCAGGCCAAGGGGGCACTGAAGCTTTCTTT. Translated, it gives CASSLRSAGQGGTEAFF.

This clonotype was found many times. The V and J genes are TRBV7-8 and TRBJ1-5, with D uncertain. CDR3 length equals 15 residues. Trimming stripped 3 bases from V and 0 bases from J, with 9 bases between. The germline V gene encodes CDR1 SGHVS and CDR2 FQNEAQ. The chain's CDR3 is CASSLAAYSNQPQHF. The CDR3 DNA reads TGTGCCAGCAGCTTGGCAGCATATAGCAATCAGCCCCAGCATTTT.

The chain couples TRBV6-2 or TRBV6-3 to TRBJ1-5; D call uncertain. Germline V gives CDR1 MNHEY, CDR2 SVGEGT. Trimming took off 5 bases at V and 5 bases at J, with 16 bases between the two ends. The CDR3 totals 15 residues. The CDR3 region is CASSPTGQRYQPQHF. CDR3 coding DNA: TGTGCCAGCAGTCCTACTGGGCAGCGCTATCAGCCCCAGCATTTT.

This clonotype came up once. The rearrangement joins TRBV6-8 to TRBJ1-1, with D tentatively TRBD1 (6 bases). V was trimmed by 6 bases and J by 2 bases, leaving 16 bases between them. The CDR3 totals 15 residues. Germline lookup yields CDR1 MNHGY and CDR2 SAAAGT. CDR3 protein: CASSVDTQGNTEAFF. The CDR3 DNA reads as TGTGCCAGCAGCGTTGACACACAGGGAAACACTGAAGCTTTCTTT.

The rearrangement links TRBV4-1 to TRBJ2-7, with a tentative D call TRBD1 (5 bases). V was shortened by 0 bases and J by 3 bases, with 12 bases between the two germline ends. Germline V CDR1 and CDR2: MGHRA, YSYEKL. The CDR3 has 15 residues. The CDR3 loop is CASSQDSREYYEQYF. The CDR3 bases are TGCGCCAGCAGCCAAGATAGCAGGGAATACTACGAGCAGTACTTC.

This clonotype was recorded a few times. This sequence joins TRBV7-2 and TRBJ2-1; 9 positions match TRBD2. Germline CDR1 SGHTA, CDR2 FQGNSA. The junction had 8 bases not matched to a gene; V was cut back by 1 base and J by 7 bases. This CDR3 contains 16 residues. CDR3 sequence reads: CASSLVSTLAGNEQFF. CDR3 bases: TGTGCCAGCAGCTTAGTGAGTACGCTAGCGGGGAATGAGCAGTTCTTC.

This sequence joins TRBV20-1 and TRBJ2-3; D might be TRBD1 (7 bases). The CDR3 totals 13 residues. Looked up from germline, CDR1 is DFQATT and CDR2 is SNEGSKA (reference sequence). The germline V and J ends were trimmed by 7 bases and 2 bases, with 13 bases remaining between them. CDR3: CSGAGQYTDTQYF. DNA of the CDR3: TGCAGTGGGGCGGGACAGTACACAGATACGCAGTATTTT.

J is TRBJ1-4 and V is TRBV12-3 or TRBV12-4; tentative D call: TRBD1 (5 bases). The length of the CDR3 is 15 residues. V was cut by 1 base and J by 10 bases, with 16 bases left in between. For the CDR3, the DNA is TGTGCCAGCAGTTTAGTCTCCGGGGGGAACGGAAAACTGTTTTTT. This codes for CASSLVSGGNGKLFF.

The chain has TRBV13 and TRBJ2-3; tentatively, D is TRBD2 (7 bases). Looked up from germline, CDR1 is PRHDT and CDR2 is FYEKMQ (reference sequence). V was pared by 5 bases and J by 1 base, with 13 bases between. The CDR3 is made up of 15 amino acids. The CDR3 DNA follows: TGTGCCAGCAGCGCGGGGGACACCCGCACAGATACGCAGTATTTT. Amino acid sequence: CASSAGDTRTDTQYF.

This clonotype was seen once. CDR3 in amino acids: CASSRTRGGTEAFF. The CDR3 nucleotides are TGCGCCAGCAGCCGAACTAGGGGGGGCACTGAAGCTTTCTTT. The chain uses TRBV4-1 and TRBJ1-1; tentative D call: TRBD1 (6 bases). Trimming pared 4 bases from V and 4 bases from J, leaving 13 bases between. CDR3 length equals 14 residues. Per germline, CDR1 MGHRA and CDR2 YSYEKL.

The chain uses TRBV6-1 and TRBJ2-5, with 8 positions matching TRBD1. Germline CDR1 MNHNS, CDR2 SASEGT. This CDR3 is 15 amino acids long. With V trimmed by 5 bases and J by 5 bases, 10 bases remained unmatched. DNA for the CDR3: TGTGCCAGCAGTTTCCGGACAGGGTCGGAGGAGACCCAGTACTTC. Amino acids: CASSFRTGSEETQYF.

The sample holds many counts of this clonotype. The CDR3 protein is CASSWSRDTEAFF. In DNA form, the CDR3 reads TGTGCCAGCAGCTGGTCGAGAGACACTGAAGCTTTCTTT. The chain couples TRBV12-3 or TRBV12-4 to TRBJ1-1; D call uncertain. Deletions cut 6 bases from V and 3 bases from J, with 11 bases between. This CDR3 is built from 13 residues.

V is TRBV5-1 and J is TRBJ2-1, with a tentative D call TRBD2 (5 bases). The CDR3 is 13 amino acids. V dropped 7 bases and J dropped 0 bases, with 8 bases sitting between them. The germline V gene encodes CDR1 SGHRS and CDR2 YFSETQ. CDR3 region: CASGLSSYNEQFF. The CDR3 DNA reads TGCGCCAGCGGACTGAGCTCCTACAATGAGCAGTTCTTC. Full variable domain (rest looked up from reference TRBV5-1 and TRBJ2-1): KAGVTQTPRYLIKTRGQQVTLSCSPISGHRSVSWYQQTPGQGLQFLFEYFSETQRNKGNFPGRFSGRQFSNSRSEMNVSTLELGDSALYLCASGLSSYNEQFFGPGTRLTVL.